This is a list of T cell receptor beta chains from one sample in a study of blood T cell repertoires in COVID-19. Clones were read by immunoSEQ multiplex PCR, and TCRdb kept only the in-frame ones, dropping some. The sample has a few hundred thousand clones; roughly 89% are singletons. The source material was peripheral blood. These receptors all come from a woman aged 55-70 years with COVID-19, enrolled during active disease. The CDR3 runs from the conserved cysteine through the conserved F or W. A D gene is named only where the DNA matches it firmly.

>.|TRBV18|TRBJ2-5
CASSRSGQETQYF
TGTGCCAGCTCACGGTCAGGTCAAGAGACCCAGTACTTC
>.|TRBV7-9|TRBJ1-1
CASSRTGGTEAFF
TGTGCCAGCAGCCGGACGGGGGGCACTGAAGCTTTCTTT
>.|TRBV7-8|TRBJ1-5
CASSLIGVNQPQHF
TGTGCCAGCAGCTTAATCGGGGTCAATCAGCCCCAGCATTTT
>.|TRBV21-1|TRBJ2-3
CASSIRGTGAPTDTQYF
TGTGCCAGCAGCATCCGGGGGACAGGGGCCCCCACAGATACGCAGTATTTT
>.|TRBV7-2|TRBJ1-2
CASSLVREWSRGYTF
TGTGCCAGCAGCTTAGTTAGGGAGTGGAGTCGGGGCTACACCTTC
>TRBD1|TRBV3-1/TRBV3-2|TRBJ2-2
CASRDRGTNTGELFF
TGTGCCAGCAGGGACAGGGGGACGAACACCGGGGAGCTGTTTTTT
>TRBD1|TRBV11-2|TRBJ1-5
CASSQDRDQPQHF
TGTGCCAGCAGCCAAGACAGGGATCAGCCCCAGCATTTT
>.|TRBV19|TRBJ1-4
CASSMRTLGGNEKLFF
TGTGCCAGTAGTATGAGGACTCTCGGCGGGAATGAAAAACTGTTTTTT
>.|TRBV5-1|TRBJ1-1
CASSSHGPGGTEAFF
TGCGCCAGCAGCTCACATGGACCCGGGGGGACTGAAGCTTTCTTT
>TRBD1|TRBV5-6|TRBJ1-2
CASSWWGQGAYGYTF
TGTGCCAGCAGCTGGTGGGGACAGGGGGCTTACGGCTACACCTTC
>TRBD2|TRBV7-9|TRBJ2-5
CASTSGQETQYF
TGTGCCTCCACTAGCGGACAAGAGACCCAGTACTTC